A selection of T cell receptor beta chains follows, all from one sample in a study of cytomegalovirus exposure and HLA in healthy donors. Generated by immunoSEQ multiplex PCR, the TCRdb table keeps only in-frame clones and is missing some. The table includes hundreds of thousands of clones, over 80% detected once. The sequenced material came from PBMCs. The receptors come from a boy aged 2-15 years in good health and CMV-seronegative. The CDR3 runs from the conserved cysteine through the conserved F or W. A D gene is named only where the DNA matches it firmly. The listing skips clone size in some rows; elsewhere it reads once, few, many or a size class.

j_call d_call v_call clone_size cdr3_aa cdr3_nt
TRBJ2-5 TRBD2 TRBV7-3 - CASSLTGTSAETQYF TGTGCCAGCAGCTTAACCGGGACTAGCGCGGAGACCCAGTACTTC
TRBJ2-3 - TRBV7-2 - CASSLALEPPSTDTQYF TGTGCCAGCAGCTTAGCTTTAGAGCCCCCTAGCACAGATACGCAGTATTTT
TRBJ1-2 - TRBV28 - CGAGGGGGYTF TGTGGAGCGGGGGGAGGAGGTGGCTACACCTTC
TRBJ2-3 TRBD2 TRBV5-1 - CASSGASGGTDTQYF TGCGCCAGCAGCGGGGCTAGCGGGGGCACAGATACGCAGTATTTT
TRBJ2-7 TRBD1 TRBV19 once CASSPGTGVFYEQYF TGTGCCAGTAGTCCCGGGACAGGGGTCTTCTACGAGCAGTACTTC
TRBJ2-1 - TRBV9 - CASSLRRVGGNEQFF TGTGCCAGCAGCCTAAGGAGGGTAGGAGGGAATGAGCAGTTCTTC
TRBJ2-1 - TRBV29-1 - CSVEVGTHYNEQFF TGCAGCGTTGAAGTCGGGACACATTACAATGAGCAGTTCTTC
TRBJ2-7 TRBD2 TRBV4-1 - CASSQDDVQAGVVYEQYF TGCGCCAGCAGCCAAGATGACGTCCAAGCGGGAGTCGTTTACGAGCAGTACTTC
TRBJ1-2 TRBD1 TRBV2 - CASSGGQGYGYTF TGTGCCAGCAGCGGGGGACAGGGGTATGGCTACACCTTC
TRBJ2-7 - TRBV30 - CAWSGLYEQYF TGTGCCTGGAGTGGGCTCTACGAGCAGTACTTC
TRBJ1-2 - TRBV11-1 once CASSLSGSYGYTF TGTGCCAGCAGCTTGAGTGGGAGCTATGGCTACACCTTC
TRBJ2-4 - TRBV21-1 - CASSSKGGGAALLAKNIQYF TGTGCCAGCAGCTCGAAGGGTGGGGGCGCGGCCCTTTTAGCCAAAAACATTCAGTACTTC
TRBJ1-1 - TRBV11-2 - CASSAYVETGAFF TGTGCCAGCAGCGCATATGTCGAAACGGGAGCTTTCTTT
TRBJ2-7 - TRBV4-1 - CASSQIPGYEQYF TGCGCCAGCAGCCAAATCCCAGGCTACGAGCAGTACTTC
TRBJ2-3 - TRBV27 once CASSRQMEYTDTQYF TGTGCCAGCAGTCGCCAGATGGAGTACACAGATACGCAGTATTTT
TRBJ1-1 - TRBV10-3 few CAISEIPTTNTEAFF TGTGCCATCAGTGAGATCCCAACAACGAACACTGAAGCTTTCTTT
TRBJ1-6 TRBD1 TRBV5-1 - CASSSEPGQASSPLHF TGCGCCAGCAGCTCTGAACCGGGACAGGCAAGTTCACCCCTCCACTTT
TRBJ2-3 - TRBV5-1 few CASTLTIRGRGDTQYF TGCGCCAGCACCTTAACTATCAGGGGTAGGGGAGATACGCAGTATTTT
TRBJ2-7 TRBD1 TRBV7-8 - CASSPGTGTYEQYF TGTGCCAGCAGCCCGGGGACAGGGACCTACGAGCAGTACTTC
TRBJ2-7 TRBD1 TRBV11-2 - CASSSISGGLSSYEQYF TGTGCCAGCAGCTCCATATCAGGGGGCCTAAGCTCCTACGAGCAGTACTTC
TRBJ2-3 - TRBV19 - CASSIRETDTQYF TGTGCCAGTAGTATACGGGAGACAGATACGCAGTATTTT
TRBJ2-5 TRBD2 TRBV5-4 - CASSERGGRETQYF TGTGCCAGCAGCGAACGTGGCGGGAGAGAGACCCAGTACTTC
TRBJ2-1 TRBD2 TRBV11-3 - CASSSAASGYNEQFF TGTGCCAGCAGCAGCGCGGCTAGCGGTTACAATGAGCAGTTCTTC
TRBJ1-1 - TRBV4-1 - CASSQVLVQGPKNTEAFF TGCGCCAGCAGCCAAGTACTTGTCCAGGGGCCCAAAAACACTGAAGCTTTCTTT
TRBJ2-7 TRBD1 TRBV30 - CAWTGGRGQYF TGTGCCTGGACAGGGGGTAGAGGGCAGTACTTC
TRBJ1-3 - TRBV7-6 - CASSLAGRDSGNTIYF TGTGCCAGCAGCTTAGCGGGCAGGGACTCTGGAAACACCATATATTTT
TRBJ2-1 - TRBV27 - CASSLTGTYNEQFF TGTGCCAGCAGTTTAACCGGGACTTACAATGAGCAGTTCTTC
TRBJ2-2 - TRBV30 - CAWSAGELFF TGTGCCTGGAGCGCCGGGGAGCTGTTTTTT
TRBJ1-4 TRBD1 TRBV15 - CATSSGQGDEKLFF TGTGCCACCAGCAGCGGACAGGGAGATGAAAAACTGTTTTTT
TRBJ2-2 TRBD2 TRBV6-4 - CASTTSGNTGELFF TGTGCCAGCACGACTAGCGGTAACACCGGGGAGCTGTTTTTT
TRBJ2-2 - TRBV27 - CASSLRTGELFF TGTGCCAGCAGTTTACGGACCGGGGAGCTGTTTTTT
TRBJ2-7 TRBD2 TRBV27 - CASSPRTSESSYEQYF TGTGCCAGCAGTCCCCGGACTAGCGAAAGCTCCTACGAGCAGTACTTC
TRBJ1-3 - TRBV9 once CASSVGQISGNTIYF TGTGCCAGCAGCGTTGGACAGATCTCTGGAAACACCATATATTTT
TRBJ1-3 TRBD1 TRBV15 - CATSRELQGALSGNTIYF TGTGCCACCAGCAGAGAATTGCAGGGGGCGTTGTCTGGAAACACCATATATTTT
TRBJ1-3 - TRBV7-9 - CASSLAWQSSGNTIYF TGTGCCAGCAGCTTAGCTTGGCAATCCTCTGGAAACACCATATATTTT
TRBJ1-3 - TRBV7-8 - CASSSTTGPGGTIYF TGTGCCAGCAGCTCGACGACAGGCCCGGGTGGCACCATATATTTT
TRBJ2-7 - TRBV7-8 - CASSLDRVTYYEQYF TGTGCCAGCAGCTTAGACAGGGTAACATACTACGAGCAGTACTTC
TRBJ2-1 - TRBV2 - CASIEGPSEYNEQFF TGTGCCAGCATAGAAGGTCCTAGCGAGTACAATGAGCAGTTCTTC